The T cell receptor beta chain under discussion was sequenced for a study of T cell changes during pregnancy in multiple sclerosis. V was trimmed by 4 bases and J by 5 bases, leaving 16 bases between them. The CDR3 covers 15 residues. The V gene's germline CDR1 is SGHNT and CDR2 YYREEE (reference sequence). TCRdb's table, derived via immunoSEQ multiplex PCR, lists solely in-frame clones and lacks some. Here the sample spans approximately 33,000 clones, 88% being singletons. The rearrangement uses TRBV5-4 and TRBJ2-1; maybe TRBD2 (5 bases). Material: CD4+ T cells from peripheral blood mononuclear cells, obtained in the first trimester of pregnancy. The sequence was collected from a female donor in good health, enrolled as a control in a pregnancy study. In DNA, the CDR3 is TGTGCCAGCAGCCAAGAACGGGGAACCCACAATGAGCAGTTCTTC. Its translation: CASSQERGTHNEQFF.